Reported below is one T cell receptor (beta chain). Measured with immunoSEQ multiplex PCR; TCRdb has only the in-frame clones, and not every one. The table includes some 230,000 clones, approximately 90% detected once. The sample is drawn from a study of blood T cell repertoires in COVID-19. Whole-study context: T cells, B-cell-depleted T cells, or PBMCs provided the cDNA or gDNA that served as material.

Germline-derived CDR1 and CDR2 are SGHAT and FQNNGV. Germline trimming cut 6 bases from V and 7 bases from J; bases unmatched to any gene: 6. The CDR3 is made up of 13 amino acids. The chain carries TRBV11-2 and TRBJ1-2; TRBD1 agrees at 9 bases. The receptor was isolated from a woman aged 50 to 60 with COVID-19, enrolled during active disease. The sample taken for sequencing was peripheral blood. CDR3: CASSTGTGFGYTF. In DNA, the CDR3 is TGTGCCAGCAGTACCGGGACAGGGTTTGGCTACACCTTC.